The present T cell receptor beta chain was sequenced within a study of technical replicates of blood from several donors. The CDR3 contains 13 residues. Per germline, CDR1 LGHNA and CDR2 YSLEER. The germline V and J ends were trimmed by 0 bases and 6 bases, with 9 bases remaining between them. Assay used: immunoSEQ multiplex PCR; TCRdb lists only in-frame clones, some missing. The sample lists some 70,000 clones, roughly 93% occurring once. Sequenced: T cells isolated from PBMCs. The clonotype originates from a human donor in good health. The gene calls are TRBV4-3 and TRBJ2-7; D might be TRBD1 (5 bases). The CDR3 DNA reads TGCGCCAGCAGCCAAGAAAGGGGAATCGAGCAGTACTTC. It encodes CASSQERGIEQYF.